The 26 T cell receptor beta chains presented below share a single source sample, sequenced in a study of molecular identifiers for immune sequencing clone quantification. TCRdb independently ran MiXCR on the PCR reads; one entry per CDR3 protein. The table records about 630,000 distinct CDR3 sequences, about 25% of them present only once. Material: naive CD8+ T cells from blood, with Jurkat cell RNA spiked in. Subset noted: FACS-sorted CD8+CD4-CCR7+CD45RA+ naive T cells. Every receptor here comes from a human donor in good health. Some libraries in this study had Jurkat cell RNA spiked in.

This clonotype was seen ten or more times. The V and J genes are TRBV6-5 and TRBJ2-2; TRBD1 aligns across 8 bases. Trimming at V came to 5 bases and at J to 4 bases, leaving 6 bases not matched to a gene. Germline V gene data show CDR1 as MNHEY and CDR2 as SVGAGI. The CDR3 spans 15 residues. CDR3 in DNA: TGTGCCAGCAGTACAACAGGGGGTCCCACCGGGGAGCTGTTTTTT. Protein: CASSTTGGPTGELFF.

This clonotype was found many times. V is TRBV7-9 and J is TRBJ2-3; perhaps TRBD1 as D (6 bases). This CDR3 contains 14 residues. Trimming removed 5 bases at V and 0 bases at J, with 9 bases between. The germline V gene encodes CDR1 SEHNR and CDR2 FQNEAQ (reference sequence). CDR3 region: CASSRQASTDTQYF. CDR3 DNA sequence: TGTGCCAGCAGCAGACAGGCCAGCACAGATACGCAGTATTTT.

This clonotype has only a few counts. The chain links TRBV20-1 to TRBJ2-4, with D perhaps matching TRBD1 (6 bases). Per germline, CDR1 DFQATT and CDR2 SNEGSKA (reference sequence). The CDR3 has 14 residues. V lost 3 bases and J 5 bases, leaving 14 bases between the germline ends. The CDR3 region is CSARLQGGENIQYF. DNA of the CDR3: TGCAGTGCTAGGTTACAGGGTGGTGAAAACATTCAGTACTTC.

This clonotype came up a few times. The chain links TRBV28 to TRBJ2-5; D possibly corresponds to TRBD1 (6 bases). From germline, CDR1 is MDHEN and CDR2 SYDVKM. The CDR3 runs 15 residues. Trimming removed 6 bases from V and 5 bases from J, with 19 bases in between. This CDR3 reads CASRNPQGLGETQYF. For the CDR3, the DNA is TGTGCCAGCAGGAATCCACAGGGTCTAGGGGAGACCCAGTACTTC.

The chain employs TRBV27 and TRBJ2-5, with D perhaps TRBD1 (5 bases). V gave up 3 bases and J gave up 2 bases, with 16 bases separating them. The CDR3 totals 16 residues. The germline gives CDR1 MNHEY, CDR2 SMNVEV (reference sequence). The CDR3, as DNA: TGTGCCAGCAGTTTCTTCGGAACTGGGGCTCAAGAGACCCAGTACTTC. This encodes CASSFFGTGAQETQYF.

The chain has TRBV20-1 and TRBJ2-3, with 12 bases aligning to TRBD2. The CDR3 spans 16 residues. V shed 0 bases and J 8 bases; nucleotides not matched to a gene: 9. Looked up from germline, CDR1 is DFQATT and CDR2 is SNEGSKA (reference sequence). The CDR3 loop is CSAREGTSGWYGTQYF. In DNA, the CDR3 is TGCAGTGCTAGAGAAGGGACTAGCGGGTGGTATGGTACGCAGTATTTT.

This clonotype was observed a few times. The chain joins TRBV24-1 to TRBJ2-1, with D unresolved. V lost 5 bases, J lost 5 bases, and 3 bases lay in between. Germline CDR1 is KGHDR and CDR2 is SFDVKD. CDR3 length equals 11 residues. CDR3 sequence reads: CATSGDNEQFF. The CDR3, as DNA: TGTGCCACCAGTGGGGACAATGAGCAGTTCTTC.

The V gene is TRBV6-5, the J gene TRBJ2-7; D is perhaps TRBD1 or TRBD2 (6 bases each). V was trimmed by 2 bases and J by 3 bases, leaving 14 bases between them. The CDR3 has 15 amino acids. Germline V gene sequence: CDR1 MNHEY, CDR2 SVGAGI. CDR3 DNA: TGTGCCAGCAGTTACGAGGGGGGCGCCTTCTACGAGCAGTACTTC. It translates to CASSYEGGAFYEQYF.

With regard to this clonotype: Just one base apart from a much larger clone, this may be a read error. The chain combines TRBV5-1 with TRBJ2-7; TRBD2 agrees at 7 bases. This CDR3 is built from 12 residues. With 7 bases clipped from V and 6 bases from J, the junction kept 7 bases outside the gene matches. The germline V gene has CDR1 SGHRS and CDR2 YFSETQ. The CDR3 is CASGWTGGEQYF. The CDR3 region has the DNA TGCGCCAGCGGTTGGACGGGGGGCGAGCAGTACTTC.

The CDR3, as DNA: TGCAGCGTAACTCAGGCAGGGCTTGAGCAGTTCTTC. Amino acids: CSVTQAGLEQFF. This chain links TRBV29-1 with TRBJ2-1, with a tentative D call TRBD1 (5 bases). The V and J ends lost 6 bases and 9 bases respectively, with 15 bases between them. Germline V gives CDR1 SQVTM, CDR2 ANQGSEA. The CDR3 is 12 amino acids.

This clonotype has at least ten counts. The chain uses TRBV28 and TRBJ2-7, with 10 bases fitting TRBD1. The junction had 7 bases not matched to a gene; V was cut back by 3 bases and J by 2 bases. This CDR3 region has 16 residues. Per the germline V gene, CDR1 is MDHEN and CDR2 is SYDVKM. This chain's CDR3 is CASSFFPGQGPYEQYF. CDR3 in DNA: TGTGCCAGCAGTTTCTTTCCGGGACAGGGGCCCTACGAGCAGTACTTC. The full variable domain, with the rest looked up from reference TRBV28 and TRBJ2-7, is DVKVTQSSRYLVKRTGEKVFLECVQDMDHENMFWYRQDPGLGLRLIYFSYDVKMKEKGDIPEGYSVSREKKERFSLILESASTNQTSMYLCASSFFPGQGPYEQYFGPGTRLTVT.

With respect to this clonotype: This may be a read error, as it is one base from a much larger clone. This rearrangement joins TRBV7-2 to TRBJ2-5, with 7 nucleotides matching TRBD2. This CDR3 region has 17 residues. Per germline, CDR1 SGHTA and CDR2 FQGNSA. V trimming: 4 bases; J trimming: 4 bases; junction bases outside the gene matches: 15. The CDR3 region has the DNA TGTGCCAGCAGCTCCCCTTTGCTATCGGGGGGACGAGAGACCCAGTACTTC. Translation gives CASSSPLLSGGRETQYF.

The table lists this clonotype with a few counts. The J gene is TRBJ2-7, the V gene TRBV12-3 or TRBV12-4; tentatively, D is TRBD2 (5 bases). Trimming cost V 3 bases and J 3 bases, with 12 bases left between them. This CDR3 has 14 amino acids. CDR3: CASSFGGDYYEQYF. As DNA, the CDR3 is TGTGCCAGCAGTTTTGGCGGCGACTACTACGAGCAGTACTTC.

This clonotype was counted many times. This chain joins TRBV7-9 and TRBJ2-7; possibly TRBD1 for D (6 bases). Germline V gives CDR1 SEHNR, CDR2 FQNEAQ (reference sequence). V was pared by 2 bases and J by 3 bases, with 11 bases between. The CDR3 has 14 residues. The CDR3 here is CASSLTPDSYEQYF. The DNA of the CDR3 is TGTGCCAGCAGCTTAACGCCGGACAGCTACGAGCAGTACTTC.

This clonotype was seen at least ten times. The chain joins TRBV21-1 to TRBJ2-3; TRBD1 was called by the table and not checked on the DNA. TRBV21-1 is listed as a pseudogene. The CDR3 has 16 amino acids. The CDR3 DNA reads as TGTGCCAGCAGCAAAATCCCGGGATCGGGCACAGATACGCAGTATTTT. Protein: CASSKIPGSGTDTQYF.

The sample holds many counts of this clonotype. The chain couples TRBV5-5 to TRBJ2-7; D not certain. V lost 2 bases to trimming and J lost 2 bases, with 14 bases between them. CDR1 is SGHKS and CDR2 is YYEKEE in the germline V gene (reference sequence). This CDR3 spans 15 amino acids. CDR3 sequence: CASSFPVPPTYEQYF. CDR3 bases: TGTGCCAGCAGCTTCCCGGTGCCCCCAACCTACGAGCAGTACTTC.

A note on this clonotype: A read error is possible here, since a much larger clone lies one base away. This sequence joins TRBV5-6 and TRBJ2-5; D is unclear. The CDR3 has 13 amino acids. Germline assignment: CDR1 SGHDT and CDR2 YYEEEE. CDR3 DNA sequence: TGTGCCAGCAGCTTGCAGCTCCAAGAGGCCCAGTACTTC. Encoded protein: CASSLQLQEAQYF.

In its sample, this clonotype was seen many times. The genes are TRBV7-6 and TRBJ2-5; D not certain. Trimming left V 5 bases short and J 2 bases short, with 18 bases between. The CDR3 has 16 residues. Germline V gene sequence: CDR1 SGHVS, CDR2 FNYEAQ. CDR3 sequence reads: CASSRLRVELQETQYF. CDR3 DNA sequence: TGTGCCAGCAGCCGCCTTAGGGTCGAACTACAAGAGACCCAGTACTTC.

The V and J genes are TRBV4-3 and TRBJ2-3, with no clear D. There are 14 residues in the CDR3. From germline, CDR1 is LGHNA and CDR2 YSLEER. V dropped 1 base and J dropped 4 bases, with 9 bases sitting between them. This chain's CDR3 is CASSQVDRADTQYF. Written as DNA, the CDR3 is TGCGCCAGCAGCCAAGTGGATCGTGCAGATACGCAGTATTTT.

This clonotype was seen ten or more times. The genes are TRBV6-5 and TRBJ2-7; a possible D gene is TRBD2 (5 bases). Trimming stripped 2 bases from V and 1 base from J, with 9 bases between. This CDR3 region has 14 residues. Germline lookup yields CDR1 MNHEY and CDR2 SVGAGI. The CDR3 here is CASSYGLMSYEQYF. The CDR3, as DNA: TGTGCCAGCAGTTACGGACTGATGTCCTACGAGCAGTACTTC.

This clonotype was seen a few times. The chain links TRBV1 to TRBJ2-7; the listed D gene, TRBD2, was not tested against the DNA. TRBV1 is tagged as a pseudogene. This CDR3 has 16 residues. Here the CDR3 reads CTSSLSVEGALDEQYF. The CDR3 bases are TGCACCAGCAGCCTCAGCGTGGAGGGGGCTCTCGACGAGCAGTACTTC.

This chain links TRBV4-1 with TRBJ2-4; the match to TRBD2 covers 11 bases. V shed 3 bases, J shed 1 base, and the junction held 17 bases outside the gene matches. Germline assignment: CDR1 MGHRA and CDR2 YSYEKL. There are 21 residues in the CDR3. CDR3 DNA sequence: TGCGCCAGCAGCCAGGTCCCAGTAGGTAGCGGGGGGGCTGGGGCCAAAAACATTCAGTACTTC. It yields the protein CASSQVPVGSGGAGAKNIQYF.

The J gene is TRBJ2-5, the V gene TRBV10-3, with a possible D match to TRBD2 (5 bases). V lost 3 bases and J lost 4, with 12 bases in between. The CDR3 is 14 amino acids. Germline loops: CDR1 ENHRY, CDR2 SYGVKD. The CDR3 DNA sequence: TGTGCCATCAGTGACACCGGGATCATAGAGACCCAGTACTTC. It yields the protein CAISDTGIIETQYF.

This clonotype appeared a few times. The V call is TRBV5-5, the J call TRBJ2-1; TRBD2 is a possible D gene (5 bases). This CDR3 is built from 18 residues. The V end lost 0 bases, the J end lost 5 bases, and 21 bases lay between the germline ends. CDR1 is SGHKS and CDR2 is YYEKEE in the germline V gene (reference sequence). The CDR3 is CASSLVPSGGSPDNEQFF. CDR3 coding DNA: TGTGCCAGCAGCTTGGTCCCCAGTGGAGGCAGCCCGGACAATGAGCAGTTCTTC.

This clonotype has ten or more counts. The V and J genes are TRBV7-6 and TRBJ2-7; 10 nucleotides align to TRBD2. Germline CDR1 SGHVS, CDR2 FNYEAQ. The length of the CDR3 is 16 residues. Trimming took 1 base from V and 4 from J; bases not matched to a gene: 7. CDR3 nucleotides: TGTGCCAGCAGCTTAGAACAAGCGGGAGGGCCATACGAGCAGTACTTC. It encodes CASSLEQAGGPYEQYF.

In this sample, this clonotype turned up a few times. The CDR3 nucleotides are TGTGCCAGCAGCTCAAGGACAGGGGCTAATTCACCCCTCCACTTT. Residues: CASSSRTGANSPLHF. V is TRBV7-9 and J is TRBJ1-6; 9 bases are shared with TRBD1. Trimming removed 4 bases from V and 6 bases from J; junction bases left unmatched: 4. The CDR3 extends over 15 amino acids. The V gene's germline CDR1 is SEHNR and CDR2 FQNEAQ (reference sequence).